This TCR beta chain was documented in a study of metastatic and nonmetastatic thyroid tumors. Study-wide context: Repertoire data that came from the blood and tumor or nodule tissue of malignant and benign thyroid patients were compared. Findings and limits, study-wide: Malignant tumors reportedly showed significantly higher TCR beta diversity than benign nodules in both blood and tumor.

Trimming removed 5 bases at V and 9 bases at J, with 14 bases between. This CDR3 is built from 13 residues. CDR1 and CDR2 (germline): LNHDA, SQIVND (reference sequence). Original processing notes: In papillary thyroid cancer, a distant-metastasis classifier was built using CDR3 differences across clinicopathological groups. TCRdb reanalyzed the PCR reads via MiXCR. TCRdb's processing, not the authors' own work, is the source of the V and J calls. The sample holds approximately 12,000 clones, 25% to 40% seen once. This clone came up many times. Its antigen remains unknown. Thyroid surgery was performed in patients who had received no treatment beforehand.

The V call is TRBV19, the J call TRBJ2-1, with D possibly being TRBD1 (6 bases). The receptor was isolated from a male donor with papillary thyroid cancer or a benign thyroid nodule (not recorded which). Some clones in this sample may be carry-over from other donors' samples. The material sequenced was tumor tissue. The CDR3 nucleotides are TGTGCCAGTAGTGCGACAGGCAGGGGTGAGCAGTTCTTC. Translated, it gives CASSATGRGEQFF.